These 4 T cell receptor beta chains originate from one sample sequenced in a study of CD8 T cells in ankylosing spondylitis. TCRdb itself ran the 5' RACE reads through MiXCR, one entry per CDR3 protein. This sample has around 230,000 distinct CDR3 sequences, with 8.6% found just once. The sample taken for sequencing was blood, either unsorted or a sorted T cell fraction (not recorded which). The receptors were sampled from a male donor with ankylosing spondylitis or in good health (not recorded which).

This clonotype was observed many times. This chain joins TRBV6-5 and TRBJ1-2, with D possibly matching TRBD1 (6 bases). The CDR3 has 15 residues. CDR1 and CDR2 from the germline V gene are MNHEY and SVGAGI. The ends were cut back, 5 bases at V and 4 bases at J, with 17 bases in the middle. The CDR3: CASSNRDMGRYGYTF. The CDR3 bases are TGTGCCAGCAGTAACCGGGACATGGGACGCTATGGCTACACCTTC.

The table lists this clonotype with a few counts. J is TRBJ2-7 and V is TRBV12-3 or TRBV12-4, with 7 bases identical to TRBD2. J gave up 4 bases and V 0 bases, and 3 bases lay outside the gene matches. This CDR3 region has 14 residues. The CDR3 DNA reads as TGTGCCAGCAGTTTAGCCCGGGGGGATTACGAGCAGTACTTC. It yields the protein CASSLARGDYEQYF.

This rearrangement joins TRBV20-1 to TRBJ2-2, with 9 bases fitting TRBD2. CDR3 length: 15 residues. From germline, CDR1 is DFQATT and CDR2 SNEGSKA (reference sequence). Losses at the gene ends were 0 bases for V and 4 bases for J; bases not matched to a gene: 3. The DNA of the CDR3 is TGCAGTGCTAGAGATAGCGGGAGAGGCACCGGGGAGCTGTTTTTT. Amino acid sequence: CSARDSGRGTGELFF.

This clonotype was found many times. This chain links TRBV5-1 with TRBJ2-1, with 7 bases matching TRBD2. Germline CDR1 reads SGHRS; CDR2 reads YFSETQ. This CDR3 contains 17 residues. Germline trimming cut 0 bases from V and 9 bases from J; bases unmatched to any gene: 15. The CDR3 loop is CASSLDTLAAPGGEQFF. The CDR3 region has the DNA TGCGCCAGCAGCTTGGACACCCTAGCGGCTCCCGGGGGTGAGCAGTTCTTC.